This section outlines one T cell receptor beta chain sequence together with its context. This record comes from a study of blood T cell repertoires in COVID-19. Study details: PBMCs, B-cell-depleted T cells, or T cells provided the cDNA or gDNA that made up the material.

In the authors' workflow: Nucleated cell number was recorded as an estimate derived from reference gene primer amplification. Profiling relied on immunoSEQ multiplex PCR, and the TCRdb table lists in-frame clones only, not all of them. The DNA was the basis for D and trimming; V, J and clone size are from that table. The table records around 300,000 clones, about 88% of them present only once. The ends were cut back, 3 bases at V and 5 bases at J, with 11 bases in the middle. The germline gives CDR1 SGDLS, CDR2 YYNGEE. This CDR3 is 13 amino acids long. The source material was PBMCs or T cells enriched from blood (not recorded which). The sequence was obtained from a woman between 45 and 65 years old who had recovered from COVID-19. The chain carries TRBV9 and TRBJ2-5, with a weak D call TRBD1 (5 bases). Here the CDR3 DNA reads TGTGCCAGCAGCGGTGGGGCCGGGGAGACCCAGTACTTC. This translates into CASSGGAGETQYF. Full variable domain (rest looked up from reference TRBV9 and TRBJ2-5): DSGVTQTPKHLITATGQRVTLRCSPRSGDLSVYWYQQSLDQGLQFLIQYYNGEERAKGNILERFSAQQFPDLHSELNLSSLELGDSALYFCASSGGAGETQYFGPGTRLLVL.